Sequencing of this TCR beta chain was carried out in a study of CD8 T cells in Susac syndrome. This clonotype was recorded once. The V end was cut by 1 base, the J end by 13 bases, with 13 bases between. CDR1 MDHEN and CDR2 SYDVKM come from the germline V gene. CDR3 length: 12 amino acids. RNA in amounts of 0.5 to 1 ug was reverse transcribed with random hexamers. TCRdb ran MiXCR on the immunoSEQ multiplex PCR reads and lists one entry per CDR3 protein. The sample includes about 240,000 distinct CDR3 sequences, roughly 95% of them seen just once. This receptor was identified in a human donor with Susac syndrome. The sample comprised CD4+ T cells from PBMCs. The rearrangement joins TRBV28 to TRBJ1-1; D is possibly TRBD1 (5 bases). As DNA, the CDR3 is TGTGCCAGCAGTTTATCGGCCCAGGGCAGTTTCTTT. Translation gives CASSLSAQGSFF. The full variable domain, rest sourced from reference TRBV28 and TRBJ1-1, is DVKVTQSSRYLVKRTGEKVFLECVQDMDHENMFWYRQDPGLGLRLIYFSYDVKMKEKGDIPEGYSVSREKKERFSLILESASTNQTSMYLCASSLSAQGSFFGQGTRLTVV.